Listed here is a single TCR beta chain. Its matching antigen is unknown. A much bigger clone sits one base away, suggesting this may be a read error. The library targeted TCRbeta and was prepared with unique molecular identifiers. A single record per CDR3 protein comes from TCRdb applying MiXCR to the PCR reads. The sample consists of about 980,000 distinct CDR3 sequences, under 30% of them appearing once. The CDR3 sequence is 15 residues long. With 0 bases removed from V and 1 base from J, the gap between germline ends came to 9 bases. From germline, CDR1 is SGHAT and CDR2 FQNNGV. These data are taken from a study of T-cell reconstitution after alpha-beta-depleted transplantation in children. The study's findings and limits: T-cell counts and diversity at one year following transplant were attributed mainly to newly produced T cells. The origin of alpha-beta T cells about two months after transplant was reportedly several hundred expanded graft clones. Recipient T cells and thymic progenitors that survived gave rise to the high TCRbeta diversity observed at day 60 in some patients.

The sequence came from a boy under three years old who had a stem cell transplant for SCID, so the T cells may come from the graft donor. This specimen consisted of PBMCs, mostly from graft donor cells, obtained 360 days after TCRalphabeta/CD19-depleted stem cell transplant. This rearrangement joins TRBV11-2 to TRBJ1-1; D possibly corresponds to TRBD1 (5 bases). CDR3 amino acids: CASSLDWGGNTEAFF. CDR3 in DNA: TGTGCCAGCAGCTTAGATTGGGGGGGGAACACTGAAGCTTTCTTT. Looking up the rest from reference TRBV11-2 and TRBJ1-1 gives the full variable domain: EAGVAQSPRYKIIEKRQSVAFWCNPISGHATLYWYQQILGQGPKLLIQFQNNGVVDDSQLPKDRFSAERLKGVDSTLKIQPAKLEDSAVYLCASSLDWGGNTEAFFGQGTRLTVV.